This TCR beta chain was recorded in a study of T cell clones after liver transplantation. Study at large: TCRbeta sequencing after a pre-transplant mixed lymphocyte reaction identified graft-donor-reactive clones, later tracked in post-transplant blood. Three of the eight recipients were HCV-positive; the rest had non-autoimmune, non-viral transplant indications. Without induction therapy, subjects received standard immunosuppression until 12-24 months post-transplant.

Profiling relied on immunoSEQ multiplex PCR, and the TCRdb table lists in-frame clones only, not all of them. The sample carries nearly 55,000 clones, 84% recorded once. V dropped 11 bases and J dropped 3 bases, with 23 bases sitting between them. Germline values: CDR1 MNHEY, CDR2 SVGAGI. The CDR3 has 15 residues. Study outcomes and limitations: Low donor cell numbers restricted donor-reactive repertoire measurement in a couple of subjects.

This clone is termed medium-sized. Its antigen is undetermined. This chain uses TRBV6-5 with TRBJ2-7; tentatively, D is TRBD1 or TRBD2 (6 bases each). Here the sequenced sample was CD4+ T cells from blood, taken before liver transplant. The TCR sequence derives from a human donor who received a liver transplant. The CDR3 sequence: CALGQSGALLYEQYF. CDR3 bases: TGTGCCCTCGGGCAGTCGGGGGCGCTCCTCTACGAGCAGTACTTC.